The clone carrying this TCR beta chain was detected once. Germline assignment: CDR1 SGDLS and CDR2 YYNGEE. CDR3 size: 16 residues. The germline V and J ends were trimmed by 2 bases and 4 bases, with 15 bases remaining between them. The study counted Cohort 3 donors as recovered given two negative PCRs, clearance, or symptom resolution. The sample belongs to a study of blood T cell repertoires in COVID-19. Study summary: The cDNA or gDNA used as material had been derived from T cells, B-cell-depleted T cells, or PBMCs.

Data came from immunoSEQ multiplex PCR; TCRdb stores just in-frame clones and leaves some out. The table has 250,000 to 350,000 clones, about 92% seen once; the top ten hold around a sixth. The receptor was derived from a woman aged 30 to 39 who had recovered from COVID-19. The sample taken for sequencing was PBMCs or T cells enriched from blood (not recorded which). The chain joins TRBV9 to TRBJ2-2; D may be TRBD2 (6 bases). CDR3 sequence: CASSVDPGTATGELFF. Here the CDR3 DNA reads TGTGCCAGCAGCGTCGACCCAGGGACTGCCACCGGGGAGCTGTTTTTT.